The clone carrying this T cell receptor beta chain has more than one count but fewer than ten. In the original workflow: Amplifying reference gene primers gave estimates of nucleated cell counts. Data came from immunoSEQ multiplex PCR; TCRdb stores just in-frame clones and leaves some out. That table supplies the V and J calls and clone size; D and trimming were determined from the DNA. Of around 170,000 clones in the sample, around 74% are singletons; the top ten hold about 3%. The sample is drawn from a study of blood T cell repertoires in COVID-19. Study summary: Material from acute and convalescent COVID-19 was sourced from the United States, Italy and Spain. T cells, B-cell-depleted T cells, or PBMCs provided the cDNA or gDNA that served as material.

CDR1 and CDR2 from the germline V gene are LNHDA and SQIVND (reference sequence). Trimming took off 6 bases at V and 5 bases at J, with 16 bases between the two ends. The CDR3 is made up of 14 amino acids. The chain combines TRBV19 with TRBJ1-1; D is possibly TRBD1 (6 bases). The sample consisted of peripheral blood. The TCR was taken from an elderly woman with acute or convalescent COVID-19. The CDR3 here is CASRYHREGTEAFF. In nucleotides, the CDR3 is TGTGCCAGTAGGTACCACAGGGAGGGAACTGAAGCTTTCTTT.